This TCR beta chain was found in a study of cytomegalovirus exposure and HLA in healthy donors. PCR used 60 Vbeta primers and 13 Jbeta primers. The repertoire was sequenced with immunoSEQ multiplex PCR; TCRdb's copy has only in-frame clones and lacks some. The sample yields more than 150,000 clones, roughly four fifths seen once. Study conclusions and caveats: In a later analysis, a missense DCLRE1C variant was linked to TCR beta V- and J-gene trimming. Among TCR sequences, most were rare, though some public TCRs appeared in many donors. Sequencing probably produced one cluster of sequence variants that were highly shared. Analysis was performed later, and it showed HLA-associated TCR beta chains to be more clonally expanded than equally common others.

The CDR3 totals 16 residues. Germline lookup yields CDR1 SGDLS and CDR2 YYNGEE. V shed 0 bases, J shed 4 bases, and the junction held 7 bases outside the gene matches. In regard to this clone: What it binds is not known.

This sequence joins TRBV9 and TRBJ2-7; the match to TRBD2 covers 10 bases. This sequence was found in a man in his fifties in good health and CMV-seronegative. Specimen: PBMCs. The CDR3 sequence is CASSVDERGGAYEQYF. The CDR3 nucleotides read TGTGCCAGCAGCGTAGATGAGCGGGGGGGCGCGTACGAGCAGTACTTC.